The entry that follows covers one T cell receptor beta chain sequence. Its antigen remains unidentified. Per-nucleotide qualities are absent, and no much larger clonotype sits a single base away. RNA was extracted using the RNeasy kit, and roughly 0.5 to 1 microgram was reverse transcribed with random hexamers. The immunoSEQ multiplex PCR assay, covering 54 Vbeta and 13 Jbeta segments, was used to amplify TCR beta CDR3 regions. To correct PCR amplification bias, a synthetic template baseline was used for both primer optimization and computational correction. As for how the authors treated the data: Reads were annotated to V, D and J genes per IMGT and analyzed with immunoSEQ Analyzer, keeping only productive sequences. To calculate clonality, Shannon entropy was normalized by log2 of the number of productive unique sequences and then subtracted from one. For each patient and control, public and private clones were evaluated among the 100 most prevalent clones. Susac-specific clones were defined as absent from healthy and MS cohorts, 1052 published viral clones and other ImmuneACCESS disease sequences. TCRdb itself trimmed the public reads at Q25 with fastp, ran MiXCR and retained productive beta chains. Every entry covers one CDR3 protein and lists the most common genes and DNA from its rows. Here the V and J calls rest on TCRdb's processing, not on the authors' analysis. The sample includes 150,000 to 200,000 distinct CDR3 sequences, with approximately 94% observed a single time. The ten most abundant clones make up about 0.12% of the sample.

The sample comes from a study of CD8 T cells in Susac syndrome (dated by TCRdb to between 2019 and 2020). Notes on the research overall: Of the Susac syndrome patients who were sequenced, roughly six had clinically active disease and roughly eight were in clinical remission. At blood withdrawal, Susac syndrome patients were therapy-naive, treated with corticosteroids (with IVIg additionally given to some), or treated with IVIg alone. Repertoire sequencing was used to test whether CD8+ T cell activation and differentiation in Susac syndrome was antigen driven. The study at large found these results: In patients with Susac syndrome, the CD4+ T cell repertoire showed no detectable clonal expansion. The number of individuals in the TCR sequencing and HLA analysis was recognized as being relatively small.

High-throughput TCR beta sequencing profiled peripheral blood CD8+ and CD4+ T cells from healthy donors, Susac syndrome patients and multiple sclerosis patients. The Susac syndrome patients fulfilled recently defined diagnostic criteria for either definite or probable disease. Bulk CD8+ and CD4+ T cells were purified by magnetic negative isolation, whereas CD8+ TEMRA cells were enriched by FACS. Blood was collected in EDTA tubes and processed within 24 hours, with PBMCs isolated through density gradient centrifugation. PBMCs intended for TCR sequencing were frozen in liquid nitrogen and were later thawed in a 37 degrees C water bath. Purity of sorted or isolated CD4+, CD8+ and CD8+ TEMRA cells was at least 90%. Looking up the germline V gene yields CDR1 SNHLY and CDR2 FYNNEI. The junction shows trimming of 8 bases on V and 9 bases on J, and the gene matches do not reach 7 bases of it. The CDR3 runs 12 residues from the cysteine to the valine. The entry retains the CDR3 DNA only, 36 bases that are in frame from base 1.

The TCR sequence derives from a human donor with Susac syndrome. The sample taken for sequencing was CD4+ T cells from PBMCs. The chain is encoded by TRBV2 joined to TRBJ2-7, and 10 junctional nucleotides match TRBD1. The CDR3 loop reads CASADRGLAQYV. The sequenced DNA: TGTGCCAGCGCAGACAGGGGGCTTGCGCAGTACGTC.